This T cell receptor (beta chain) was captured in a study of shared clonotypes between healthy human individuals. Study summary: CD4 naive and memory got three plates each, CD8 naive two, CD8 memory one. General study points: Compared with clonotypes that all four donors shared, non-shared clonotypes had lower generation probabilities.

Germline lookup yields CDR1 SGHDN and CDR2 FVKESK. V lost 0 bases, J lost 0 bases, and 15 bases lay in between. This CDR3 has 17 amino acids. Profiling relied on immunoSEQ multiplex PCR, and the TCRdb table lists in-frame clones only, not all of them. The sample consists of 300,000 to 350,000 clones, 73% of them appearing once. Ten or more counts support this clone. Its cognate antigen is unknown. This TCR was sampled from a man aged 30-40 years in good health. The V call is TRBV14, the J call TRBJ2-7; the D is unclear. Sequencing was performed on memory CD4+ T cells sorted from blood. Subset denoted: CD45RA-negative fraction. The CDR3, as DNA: TGTGCCAGCAGCCAAGATACTACCCTAGATTACTCCTACGAGCAGTACTTC. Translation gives CASSQDTTLDYSYEQYF.